These 23 T cell receptor beta chains originate from one sample sequenced in a study of neurological immune-mediated disorders. TCRdb processed the 5' RACE reads anew with MiXCR; each CDR3 protein has one entry. The sample holds over 45,000 distinct CDR3 sequences; roughly 24% are singletons and the top ten take roughly a quarter. Sample: PBMCs. These receptors all come from a woman aged 65 to 85 in good health.

The chain uses TRBV30 and TRBJ2-5, with TRBD2 identical over 13 bases. Looked up from germline, CDR1 is GTSNPN and CDR2 is SVGIG (reference sequence). After removal of 5 bases from V and 5 bases from J, the junction contained 5 bases not matched to a gene. This CDR3 is built from 14 residues. This CDR3 reads CAWRRTSGSETQYF. CDR3 nucleotides: TGTGCCTGGCGACGGACTAGCGGGAGTGAGACCCAGTACTTC.

The table lists this clonotype with many counts. This chain uses TRBV20-1 with TRBJ2-1; 7 nucleotides agree with TRBD1. CDR1 and CDR2 (germline): DFQATT, SNEGSKA (reference sequence). Trimming at V came to 3 bases and at J to 6 bases, leaving 17 bases not matched to a gene. The CDR3 has 17 residues. The chain's CDR3 is CSASPPRKDRHPNEQFF. In nucleotides, the CDR3 is TGCAGTGCTAGTCCCCCCAGGAAGGACAGGCACCCCAATGAGCAGTTCTTC.

This clonotype was detected ten times or more. This chain joins TRBV5-1 and TRBJ1-4; D unresolved. Trimming removed 4 bases from V and 5 bases from J, with 18 bases in between. There are 16 residues in the CDR3. Per germline, CDR1 SGHRS and CDR2 YFSETQ. The CDR3 DNA sequence: TGCGCCAGCAGCCTCATCAGTCCAGGTGCCAATGAAAAACTGTTTTTT. Residues: CASSLISPGANEKLFF. Supplemented by reference TRBV5-1 and TRBJ1-4, the full variable domain reads KAGVTQTPRYLIKTRGQQVTLSCSPISGHRSVSWYQQTPGQGLQFLFEYFSETQRNKGNFPGRFSGRQFSNSRSEMNVSTLELGDSALYLCASSLISPGANEKLFFGSGTQLSVL.

This clonotype was found many times. The CDR3 nucleotides read TGTGCCAGCAGCGTAACGGGACTAGCGGCTATCACTAGCACAGATACGCAGTATTTT. Its protein is CASSVTGLAAITSTDTQYF. The genes are TRBV9 and TRBJ2-3; 11 bases agree with TRBD2. Germline lookup yields CDR1 SGDLS and CDR2 YYNGEE. With 1 base clipped from V and 0 bases from J, the junction kept 10 bases outside the gene matches. This CDR3 is built from 19 residues.

The rearrangement links TRBV18 to TRBJ2-5; 8 bases are a match to TRBD1. The length of the CDR3 is 16 residues. In germline, CDR1 is KGHSH, CDR2 LQKENI. The V and J ends lost 2 bases and 4 bases, in that order; junction bases with no gene match: 9. As DNA, the CDR3 is TGTGCCAGCTCACCAACGAGGCCTGGACAGGGAGAGACCCAGTACTTC. Residues: CASSPTRPGQGETQYF.

This clonotype appeared many times. V is TRBV20-1 and J is TRBJ1-3; TRBD1 agrees at 7 bases. The CDR3 has 15 amino acids. Per germline, CDR1 DFQATT and CDR2 SNEGSKA (reference sequence). Germline trimming cut 4 bases from V and 0 bases from J; bases unmatched to any gene: 6. CDR3 nucleotides: TGCAGTGCTAAGCAGGGGGGGTACTCTGGAAACACCATATATTTT. It encodes CSAKQGGYSGNTIYF.

This clonotype was seen only a few times. The chain joins TRBV25-1 to TRBJ1-2, with D uncertain. Trimming removed 1 base from V and 7 bases from J, with 13 bases in between. Germline values: CDR1 MGHDK, CDR2 SYGVNS. The CDR3 is made up of 14 amino acids. CDR3 sequence: CASSELQATVGYTF. The CDR3 nucleotides are TGTGCCAGCAGTGAATTGCAGGCGACGGTTGGCTACACCTTC.

The rearrangement links TRBV5-1 to TRBJ1-1; D gene ambiguous. The CDR3 is 15 amino acids. Germline loops: CDR1 SGHRS, CDR2 YFSETQ. V dropped 2 bases and J dropped 0 bases, with 11 bases sitting between them. This CDR3 reads CASSLTASMNTEAFF. The DNA for the CDR3 is TGCGCCAGCAGCTTAACAGCTTCGATGAACACTGAAGCTTTCTTT.

This chain connects TRBV20-1 to TRBJ2-1; 10 nucleotides match TRBD2. Germline CDR1 and CDR2: DFQATT and SNEGSKA (reference sequence). V dropped 2 bases and J dropped 2; count of bases not matched to a gene: 6. The CDR3 totals 16 residues. The CDR3 DNA follows: TGCAGTGCTAGACTAGCGGGAGATTCCACCTACAATGAGCAGTTCTTC. Protein product: CSARLAGDSTYNEQFF.

This clonotype appeared many times. The V gene is TRBV5-1, the J gene TRBJ2-6; D not certain. The germline V gene has CDR1 SGHRS and CDR2 YFSETQ. This CDR3 comprises 17 residues. V was trimmed by 1 base and J by 0 bases, leaving 11 bases between them. The CDR3, as DNA: TGCGCCAGCAGCTTGAAGTTTTCGAGCTCTGGGGCCAACGTCCTGACTTTC. The encoded protein is CASSLKFSSSGANVLTF.

This clonotype was picked up many times. The V gene is TRBV28, the J gene TRBJ2-2, with a tentative D call TRBD2 (6 bases). Germline lookup yields CDR1 MDHEN and CDR2 SYDVKM. This CDR3 region has 12 residues. Trimming removed 7 bases at V and 7 bases at J, with 10 bases between. In nucleotides, the CDR3 is TGTGCCAGCACCTCCGGGGGCGGGGAGCTGTTTTTT. This gives the protein CASTSGGGELFF.

This clonotype was recorded at least ten times. This chain connects TRBV5-5 to TRBJ2-7; D is possibly TRBD1 (6 bases). The CDR3 has 17 amino acids. Trimming took off 4 bases at V and 3 bases at J, with 23 bases between the two ends. CDR1 is SGHKS, CDR2 YYEKEE, per germline (reference sequence). CDR3 sequence: CASSTSGDAQEIYEQYF. The CDR3 DNA reads TGTGCCAGCAGCACCTCAGGGGACGCCCAGGAGATCTACGAGCAGTACTTC.

This clonotype was found a few times. The J gene is TRBJ2-4, the V gene TRBV5-4; 7 bases map to TRBD1. The CDR3 consists of 14 residues. Per germline, CDR1 SGHNT and CDR2 YYREEE (reference sequence). After removal of 10 bases from V and 7 bases from J, the junction contained 14 bases not matched to a gene. The CDR3 region is CAGQDSLGDNIQYF. DNA of the CDR3: TGTGCCGGACAGGACAGCCTAGGGGATAACATTCAGTACTTC.

This clonotype appeared many times. The V and J genes are TRBV5-1 and TRBJ1-5; a weak D match, TRBD1 (5 bases). Trimming removed 0 bases at V and 5 bases at J, with 6 bases between. Germline assignment: CDR1 SGHRS and CDR2 YFSETQ. This CDR3 region has 13 residues. This CDR3 reads CASSLGGDQPQHF. For the CDR3, the DNA is TGCGCCAGCAGCTTGGGAGGGGATCAGCCCCAGCATTTT.

This clonotype was observed a few times. The CDR3 DNA is TGTGCCAGCTCACCCTTAGGACAGGGCGAAGCTGAAGCTTTCTTT. This gives the protein CASSPLGQGEAEAFF. The chain is built from TRBV18 and TRBJ1-1, with 8 bases matching TRBD1. Germline V gene data show CDR1 as KGHSH and CDR2 as LQKENI. Trimming removed 3 bases from V and 6 bases from J; junction bases left unmatched: 9. The CDR3 runs to 15 residues.

The sample holds many counts of this clonotype. V and J are TRBV5-1 and TRBJ2-1, with D maybe TRBD1 (5 bases). Germline values: CDR1 SGHRS, CDR2 YFSETQ. The CDR3 is made up of 13 amino acids. The ends were cut back, 1 base at V and 13 bases at J, with 15 bases in the middle. The CDR3 loop reads CASSLRQGHLQFF. CDR3 sequence (DNA): TGCGCCAGCAGCTTGCGTCAGGGCCACCTTCAGTTCTTC.

Written as DNA, the CDR3 is TGTGCCAGCAGCTTGTCCGAGACCCAGTACTTC. Amino acids: CASSLSETQYF. The rearrangement uses TRBV5-5 and TRBJ2-5; D gene uncertain. V gave up 1 base and J gave up 5 bases, with 3 bases separating them. The CDR3 sequence is 11 residues long. Per the germline V gene, CDR1 is SGHKS and CDR2 is YYEKEE (reference sequence).

This clonotype showed up many times. The V call is TRBV5-1, the J call TRBJ2-6; 8 nucleotides align to TRBD1. V lost 0 bases and J lost 2; bases outside the gene matches: 4. This CDR3 region has 17 residues. Germline CDR1 and CDR2: SGHRS and YFSETQ. The CDR3 spells CASSLGRQGTGANVLTF. As DNA, the CDR3 is TGCGCCAGCAGCTTGGGCCGACAGGGGACTGGGGCCAACGTCCTGACTTTC.

This clonotype was found many times. The chain couples TRBV5-1 to TRBJ2-4; TRBD2 matches 13 bases. Germline V gene lookup returns CDR1 SGHRS and CDR2 YFSETQ. This CDR3 has 16 residues. After removal of 4 bases from V and 9 bases from J, the junction contained 10 bases not matched to a gene. The CDR3 is CASSEPGLAGVTIQYF. The CDR3 DNA is TGCGCCAGCAGCGAACCTGGACTAGCGGGAGTTACCATTCAGTACTTC.

This clonotype was found many times. The chain recombines TRBV27 with TRBJ2-7; D remains unclear. From germline, CDR1 is MNHEY and CDR2 SMNVEV (reference sequence). Trimming cost V 2 bases and J 2 bases, with 10 bases left between them. The CDR3 sequence is 14 residues long. DNA for the CDR3: TGTGCCAGCAGTTTAACCGGGTCTACCTACGAGCAGTACTTC. Residues: CASSLTGSTYEQYF.

This clonotype was detected many times. The J gene is TRBJ2-5, the V gene TRBV3-1; no clear D gene. Trimming took off 1 base at V and 1 base at J, with 10 bases between the two ends. The germline CDR1 and CDR2 sequences are LGHDT and YNNKEL (reference sequence). The CDR3 sequence is 15 residues long. The DNA of the CDR3 is TGTGCCAGCAGCCAAGGGGAACGCCGCCAAGAGACCCAGTACTTC. It yields the protein CASSQGERRQETQYF.

This clonotype came up once. The junction does not match germline at one end; this may be a read error. The chain has TRBV25-1 and TRBJ2-3, with 8 bases aligning to TRBD1. The length of the CDR3 is 16 residues. Per the germline V gene, CDR1 is MGHDK and CDR2 is SYGVNS. This CDR3 reads CASSEGSRTGLDTQYF. CDR3 coding DNA: TGTGCCAGCAGTGAAGGTTCTCGGACAGGGTTGGATACACAGTATTTT.

The chain recombines TRBV7-8 with TRBJ2-1, with D unresolved. Trimming took 8 bases from V and 5 from J, leaving 10 bases between them. The germline V gene encodes CDR1 SGHVS and CDR2 FQNEAQ. CDR3 length: 12 residues. CDR3: CASESTDNEQFF. CDR3 coding DNA: TGTGCCAGCGAAAGTACCGACAATGAGCAGTTCTTC.